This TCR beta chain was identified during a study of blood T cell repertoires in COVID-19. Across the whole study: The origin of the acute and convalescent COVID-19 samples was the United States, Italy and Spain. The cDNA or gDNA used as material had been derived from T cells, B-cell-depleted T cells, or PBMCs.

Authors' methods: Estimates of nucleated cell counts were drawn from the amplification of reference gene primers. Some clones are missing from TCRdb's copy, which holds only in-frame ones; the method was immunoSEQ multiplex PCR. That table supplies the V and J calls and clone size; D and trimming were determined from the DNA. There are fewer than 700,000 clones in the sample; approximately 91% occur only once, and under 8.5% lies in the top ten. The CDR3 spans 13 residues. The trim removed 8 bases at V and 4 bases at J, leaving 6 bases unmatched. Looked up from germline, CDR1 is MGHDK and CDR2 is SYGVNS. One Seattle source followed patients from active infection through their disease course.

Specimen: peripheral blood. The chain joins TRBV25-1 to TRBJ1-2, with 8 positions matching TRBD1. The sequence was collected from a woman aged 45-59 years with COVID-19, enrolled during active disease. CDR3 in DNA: TGTGCCAGCTCAGGGACAGGTTCCTATGGCTACACCTTC. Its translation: CASSGTGSYGYTF.